The clone carrying this T cell receptor (beta chain) was detected only a few times. Its antigen is not known. TCRdb processed the 5' RACE reads anew with MiXCR; each CDR3 protein has one entry. The data contain roughly 340,000 distinct CDR3 sequences, 15% of them singletons. These data come from a study of T-cell memory formation after mild COVID-19. General study points: Pre-infection memory carried some responding clones, suggesting that cross-reactive memory joined. Day 15 to 85 contracting clones showed balanced CD4/CD8; later expanders leaned CD4+. Contracting CD4+ clones sat mainly in CM and EM; CD8+ in EMRA.

The CDR3 totals 13 residues. Trimming left V 2 bases short and J 5 bases short, with 10 bases between. Germline CDR1 reads LGHDT; CDR2 reads YNNKEL (reference sequence). Sequencing was carried out using PBMCs or a T cell subset sorted from them (not recorded which). The V gene is TRBV3-1, the J gene TRBJ2-7; D perhaps matches TRBD1 (5 bases). This clonotype originated in a man aged 18 to 30 who had mild COVID-19 (a few samples of this study predate the infection). Cell type and time point are not known. CDR3 coding DNA: TGTGCCAGCAGCCAACAGGGAACCCACGAGCAGTACTTC. It yields the protein CASSQQGTHEQYF.